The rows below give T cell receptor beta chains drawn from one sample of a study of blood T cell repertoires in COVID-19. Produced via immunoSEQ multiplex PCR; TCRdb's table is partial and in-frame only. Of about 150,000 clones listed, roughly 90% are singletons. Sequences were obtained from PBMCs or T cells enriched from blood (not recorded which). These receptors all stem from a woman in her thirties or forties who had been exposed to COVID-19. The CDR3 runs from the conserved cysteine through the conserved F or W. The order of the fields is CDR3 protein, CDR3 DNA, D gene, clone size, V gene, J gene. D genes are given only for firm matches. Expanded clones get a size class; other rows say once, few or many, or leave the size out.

CDR3aa: CASSFRGAGSDEQFF
CDR3nt: TGTGCCAGCAGTTTTCGGGGGGCTGGGTCAGATGAGCAGTTCTTC
d_gene: NA
abundance: NA
v_gene: TRBV6-2/TRBV6-3
j_gene: TRBJ2-1

CDR3aa: CASSEYPGQGNSPLHF
CDR3nt: TGTGCCAGCAGCGAGTACCCGGGACAGGGTAATTCACCCCTCCACTTT
d_gene: TRBD1
abundance: NA
v_gene: TRBV7-2
j_gene: TRBJ1-6

CDR3aa: CASSDLGRDTQYF
CDR3nt: TGTGCCAGCAGTGATCTGGGCAGAGATACGCAGTATTTT
d_gene: NA
abundance: NA
v_gene: TRBV6-1
j_gene: TRBJ2-3

CDR3aa: CASSLSQTGGSNQPQHF
CDR3nt: TGTGCCAGCAGCTTATCGCAGACAGGGGGCAGCAATCAGCCCCAGCATTTT
d_gene: TRBD1
abundance: NA
v_gene: TRBV7-9
j_gene: TRBJ1-5

CDR3aa: CASRTVAVNTEAFF
CDR3nt: TGTGCCAGCAGAACAGTGGCAGTGAACACTGAAGCTTTCTTT
d_gene: NA
abundance: NA
v_gene: TRBV7-2
j_gene: TRBJ1-1

CDR3aa: CASSFRLADSSYEQYF
CDR3nt: TGTGCCAGCAGTTTCCGACTAGCGGACAGCTCCTACGAGCAGTACTTC
d_gene: TRBD2
abundance: NA
v_gene: TRBV27
j_gene: TRBJ2-7

CDR3aa: CATSRGGTGNYEQYF
CDR3nt: TGTGCCACCAGCAGAGGGGGGACAGGGAACTACGAGCAGTACTTC
d_gene: TRBD1
abundance: NA
v_gene: TRBV15
j_gene: TRBJ2-7

CDR3aa: CASSQDPQGADSPLHF
CDR3nt: TGCGCCAGCAGCCAAGATCCCCAGGGGGCGGATTCACCCCTCCACTTT
d_gene: TRBD1
abundance: NA
v_gene: TRBV4-3
j_gene: TRBJ1-6

CDR3aa: CASSLVGQDLYGYTF
CDR3nt: TGTGCCAGCAGCTTAGTAGGACAGGACCTATATGGCTACACCTTC
d_gene: TRBD1
abundance: once
v_gene: TRBV5-5
j_gene: TRBJ1-2

CDR3aa: CASSERTGFVTDTQYF
CDR3nt: TGTGCCAGCAGTGAAAGGACAGGGTTCGTTACAGATACGCAGTATTTT
d_gene: TRBD1
abundance: NA
v_gene: TRBV6-1
j_gene: TRBJ2-3

CDR3aa: CASSLGQVNSPLHF
CDR3nt: TGTGCCAGCAGCCTGGGACAGGTTAATTCACCCCTCCACTTT
d_gene: TRBD1
abundance: NA
v_gene: TRBV7-9
j_gene: TRBJ1-6

CDR3aa: CASSLTEGNTEAFF
CDR3nt: TGTGCCAGCAGCTTAACTGAGGGGAACACTGAAGCTTTCTTT
d_gene: NA
abundance: NA
v_gene: TRBV11-3
j_gene: TRBJ1-1

CDR3aa: CASEQNYGYTF
CDR3nt: TGTGCCTCAGAACAGAACTATGGCTACACCTTC
d_gene: NA
abundance: few
v_gene: TRBV25-1
j_gene: TRBJ1-2

CDR3aa: CASSFESGELFF
CDR3nt: TGTGCCAGCAGTTTTGAGTCCGGGGAGCTGTTTTTT
d_gene: NA
abundance: NA
v_gene: TRBV2
j_gene: TRBJ2-2

CDR3aa: CASSELRMTGELFF
CDR3nt: TGCGCCAGCAGTGAATTGCGGATGACCGGGGAGCTGTTTTTT
d_gene: NA
abundance: few
v_gene: TRBV10-1
j_gene: TRBJ2-2

CDR3aa: CASSPKTPGTPSYEQYF
CDR3nt: TGTGCCAGCTCACCAAAAACCCCCGGGACACCCTCCTACGAGCAGTACTTC
d_gene: NA
abundance: NA
v_gene: TRBV18
j_gene: TRBJ2-7

CDR3aa: CASSVVSRGGYETQYF
CDR3nt: TGTGCCAGCAGCGTAGTCTCGCGGGGGGGCTACGAGACCCAGTACTTC
d_gene: TRBD2
abundance: few
v_gene: TRBV9
j_gene: TRBJ2-5

CDR3aa: CASSPGTARGIQYF
CDR3nt: TGCGCCAGCAGCCCCGGGACAGCCCGAGGCATTCAGTACTTC
d_gene: TRBD1
abundance: NA
v_gene: TRBV5-1
j_gene: TRBJ2-4

CDR3aa: CASRRQGLESPLHF
CDR3nt: TGTGCCAGCAGAAGACAGGGGTTAGAATCACCCCTCCACTTT
d_gene: TRBD1
abundance: NA
v_gene: TRBV6-6
j_gene: TRBJ1-6

CDR3aa: CASSLLPTGTDNSPLHF
CDR3nt: TGTGCCAGCAGTTTACTCCCGACAGGGACAGATAATTCACCCCTCCACTTT
d_gene: TRBD1
abundance: NA
v_gene: TRBV28
j_gene: TRBJ1-6

CDR3aa: CASRVRRGEDQPQHF
CDR3nt: TGTGCCAGCAGAGTGCGCAGGGGGGAGGATCAGCCCCAGCATTTT
d_gene: TRBD1
abundance: NA
v_gene: TRBV2
j_gene: TRBJ1-5

CDR3aa: CASSVGLAPNEQFF
CDR3nt: TGTGCCAGCAGTGTGGGACTAGCACCCAATGAGCAGTTCTTC
d_gene: TRBD2
abundance: NA
v_gene: TRBV6-4
j_gene: TRBJ2-1

CDR3aa: CASSQGGAGNTIYF
CDR3nt: TGTGCCAGCAGCCAAGGGGGCGCAGGGAACACCATATATTTT
d_gene: NA
abundance: NA
v_gene: TRBV3-1/TRBV3-2
j_gene: TRBJ1-3

CDR3aa: CASSPISGTGQETQYF
CDR3nt: TGTGCCAGCAGCCCCATTTCCGGGACAGGTCAAGAGACCCAGTACTTC
d_gene: TRBD1
abundance: NA
v_gene: TRBV5-5
j_gene: TRBJ2-5

CDR3aa: CSALLDREPEKLFF
CDR3nt: TGCAGTGCCCTTCTGGACAGGGAACCTGAAAAACTGTTTTTT
d_gene: TRBD1
abundance: NA
v_gene: TRBV29-1
j_gene: TRBJ1-4

CDR3aa: CASSYGMVQEGFQPQHF
CDR3nt: TGTGCCAGCAGCTACGGCATGGTACAGGAGGGTTTCCAGCCCCAGCATTTT
d_gene: NA
abundance: NA
v_gene: TRBV7-9
j_gene: TRBJ1-5

CDR3aa: CASSIDLDRGRDYSNQPQHF
CDR3nt: TGTGCCAGTAGTATAGATTTAGACAGGGGAAGGGACTATAGCAATCAGCCCCAGCATTTT
d_gene: TRBD1
abundance: NA
v_gene: TRBV19
j_gene: TRBJ1-5

CDR3aa: CASSARWTSGTHEQYF
CDR3nt: TGTGCCAGCAGCGCGCGGTGGACTAGCGGGACGCACGAGCAGTACTTC
d_gene: TRBD2
abundance: NA
v_gene: TRBV9
j_gene: TRBJ2-7

CDR3aa: CASSPEQGADYNEQFF
CDR3nt: TGTGCCAGCAGTCCGGAACAGGGGGCGGATTACAATGAGCAGTTCTTC
d_gene: TRBD1
abundance: NA
v_gene: TRBV27
j_gene: TRBJ2-1

CDR3aa: CASSLYGVGLSNQPQHF
CDR3nt: TGTGCCAGCAGCTTATACGGGGTGGGGTTGAGCAATCAGCCCCAGCATTTT
d_gene: NA
abundance: NA
v_gene: TRBV7-2
j_gene: TRBJ1-5

CDR3aa: CASSNRGRVRYTF
CDR3nt: TGTGCCAGCAGCAACAGGGGGCGGGTACGCTACACCTTC
d_gene: TRBD1
abundance: NA
v_gene: TRBV7-2
j_gene: TRBJ1-2

CDR3aa: CASRPTGILQETQYF
CDR3nt: TGCGCCAGCAGGCCTACAGGGATACTCCAAGAGACCCAGTACTTC
d_gene: NA
abundance: NA
v_gene: TRBV5-1
j_gene: TRBJ2-5

CDR3aa: CASSSSNYGYTF
CDR3nt: TGCGCCAGCAGCTCCTCTAACTATGGCTACACCTTC
d_gene: NA
abundance: NA
v_gene: TRBV5-1
j_gene: TRBJ1-2

CDR3aa: CSASHRDRESYGYTF
CDR3nt: TGCAGTGCTAGTCACCGGGACAGGGAATCGTATGGCTACACCTTC
d_gene: TRBD1
abundance: NA
v_gene: TRBV20-1
j_gene: TRBJ1-2

CDR3aa: CASSSPGGKLFF
CDR3nt: TGTGCCAGCAGTTCGCCCGGGGGAAAACTGTTTTTT
d_gene: NA
abundance: NA
v_gene: TRBV27
j_gene: TRBJ1-4

CDR3aa: CASSLEGGRGTEAFF
CDR3nt: TGTGCCAGCAGCTTGGAGGGGGGGCGAGGCACTGAAGCTTTCTTT
d_gene: NA
abundance: NA
v_gene: TRBV5-6
j_gene: TRBJ1-1

CDR3aa: CASSQNPGQGAIHEQYF
CDR3nt: TGTGCCAGCAGCCAAAATCCGGGACAGGGGGCGATCCACGAGCAGTACTTC
d_gene: TRBD1
abundance: NA
v_gene: TRBV14
j_gene: TRBJ2-7

CDR3aa: CASSLGISQETQYF
CDR3nt: TGTGCCAGCAGCTTGGGTATTAGTCAAGAGACCCAGTACTTC
d_gene: NA
abundance: NA
v_gene: TRBV5-6
j_gene: TRBJ2-5

CDR3aa: CASSQTGAGELFF
CDR3nt: TGTGCCAGCAGCCAAACAGGCGCCGGGGAGCTGTTTTTT
d_gene: NA
abundance: few
v_gene: TRBV14
j_gene: TRBJ2-2

CDR3aa: CASSERPPSGGSYNEQFF
CDR3nt: TGCGCCAGCAGTGAGAGACCACCTAGCGGGGGCTCCTACAATGAGCAGTTCTTC
d_gene: TRBD2
abundance: NA
v_gene: TRBV10-1
j_gene: TRBJ2-1

CDR3aa: CASSLSQAGANVLTF
CDR3nt: TGCGCCAGCAGCTTGTCACAGGCTGGGGCCAACGTCCTGACTTTC
d_gene: NA
abundance: NA
v_gene: TRBV5-1
j_gene: TRBJ2-6

CDR3aa: CASSPPPTSGGSPLHF
CDR3nt: TGTGCCAGCAGTCCCCCGCCGACCTCGGGGGGTTCACCCCTCCACTTT
d_gene: NA
abundance: NA
v_gene: TRBV28
j_gene: TRBJ1-6

CDR3aa: CASKRRGGTALHF
CDR3nt: TGTGCCAGCAAAAGACGAGGGGGTACGGCCCTCCACTTT
d_gene: NA
abundance: NA
v_gene: TRBV11-1
j_gene: TRBJ1-6

CDR3aa: CASKSGGVPGDEQFF
CDR3nt: TGCGCCAGCAAATCCGGGGGGGTCCCGGGCGATGAGCAGTTCTTC
d_gene: TRBD2
abundance: NA
v_gene: TRBV5-1
j_gene: TRBJ2-1

CDR3aa: CASSGTARNTIYF
CDR3nt: TGTGCCAGTAGTGGGACAGCGAGGAACACCATATATTTT
d_gene: TRBD1
abundance: few
v_gene: TRBV19
j_gene: TRBJ1-3

CDR3aa: CASSYGTAQETQYF
CDR3nt: TGTGCCAGCAGTTACGGGACAGCCCAAGAGACCCAGTACTTC
d_gene: TRBD1
abundance: NA
v_gene: TRBV6-5
j_gene: TRBJ2-5

CDR3aa: CASSTAASYNEQFF
CDR3nt: TGTGCCAGCAGCACAGCGGCATCCTACAATGAGCAGTTCTTC
d_gene: NA
abundance: NA
v_gene: TRBV5-5
j_gene: TRBJ2-1

CDR3aa: CSVALGQGRLGYTF
CDR3nt: TGCAGCGTTGCATTGGGACAGGGTCGTTTAGGCTACACCTTC
d_gene: TRBD1
abundance: NA
v_gene: TRBV29-1
j_gene: TRBJ1-2

CDR3aa: CASSSTGGKNIQYF
CDR3nt: TGTGCCAGTAGTTCGACAGGGGGGAAAAACATTCAGTACTTC
d_gene: TRBD1
abundance: NA
v_gene: TRBV19
j_gene: TRBJ2-4